This T cell receptor (beta chain) was documented in a study of radiotherapy plus CTLA-4 blockade in lung cancer. Across the whole study: For 15% to 20% of patients, objective responses occurred, and roughly 30% had disease control. Study-wide results and limits: How blood T cell clones changed early, along with interferon-beta, reportedly forecast response best. Blood saw expansion of tumor-derived TCR clones after radiotherapy plus ipilimumab.

It was focal radiation plus CTLA-4 blockade with ipilimumab that patients with chemo-refractory metastatic non-small-cell lung cancer received. The V end was cut by 6 bases, the J end by 13 bases, with 16 bases between. Germline V lookup: CDR1 ENHRY, CDR2 SYGVKD. This CDR3 is built from 12 residues. Comments on this clone: No antigen is known for it.

Here immunoSEQ multiplex PCR was the method, and the copy in TCRdb shows in-frame clones only, minus some. The sample has roughly 100,000 clones; roughly four fifths are singletons. The rearrangement links TRBV10-3 to TRBJ2-4, with D maybe TRBD2 (6 bases). Material: peripheral blood, obtained from a patient treated with radiotherapy plus ipilimumab. The clonotype originates from a human donor with non-small cell lung cancer who had a partial response to radiotherapy plus ipilimumab. The CDR3 region has the DNA TGTGCCATCAGCCGGGACTCCCTCCTACAGTACTTC. Protein: CAISRDSLLQYF.